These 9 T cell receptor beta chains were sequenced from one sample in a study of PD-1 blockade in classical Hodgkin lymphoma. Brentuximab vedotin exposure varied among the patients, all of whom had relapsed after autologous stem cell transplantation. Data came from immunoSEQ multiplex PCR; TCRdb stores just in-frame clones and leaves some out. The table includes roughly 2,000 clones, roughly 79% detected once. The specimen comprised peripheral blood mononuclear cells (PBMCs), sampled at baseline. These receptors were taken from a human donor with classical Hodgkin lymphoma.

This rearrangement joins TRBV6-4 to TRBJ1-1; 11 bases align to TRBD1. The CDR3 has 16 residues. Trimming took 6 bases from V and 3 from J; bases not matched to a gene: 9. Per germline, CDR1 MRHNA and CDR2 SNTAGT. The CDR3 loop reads CASRGGQGARDTEAFF. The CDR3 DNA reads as TGTGCCAGCAGGGGTGGACAGGGGGCGCGGGACACTGAAGCTTTCTTT.

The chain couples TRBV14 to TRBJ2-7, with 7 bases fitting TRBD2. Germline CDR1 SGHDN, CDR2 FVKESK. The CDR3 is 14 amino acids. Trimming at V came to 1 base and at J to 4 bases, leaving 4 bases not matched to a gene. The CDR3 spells CASSQGGGRYEQYF. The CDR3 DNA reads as TGTGCCAGCAGCCAAGGGGGAGGGAGGTACGAGCAGTACTTC.

CDR3 in amino acids: CASSLVGAGGIETQYF. Here the CDR3 DNA reads TGTGCCAGCAGCTTAGTCGGCGCAGGGGGTATCGAGACCCAGTACTTC. The J gene is TRBJ2-5, the V gene TRBV7-6, with 7 bases fitting TRBD1. V was clipped by 1 base and J by 5 bases; unmatched bases: 10. The CDR3 totals 16 residues. CDR1 SGHVS and CDR2 FNYEAQ come from the germline V gene. Full variable domain (rest looked up from reference TRBV7-6 and TRBJ2-5): GAGVSQSPRYKVTKRGQDVALRCDPISGHVSLYWYRQALGQGPEFLTYFNYEAQQDKSGLPNDRFSAERPEGSISTLTIQRTEQRDSAMYRCASSLVGAGGIETQYFGPGTRLLVL.

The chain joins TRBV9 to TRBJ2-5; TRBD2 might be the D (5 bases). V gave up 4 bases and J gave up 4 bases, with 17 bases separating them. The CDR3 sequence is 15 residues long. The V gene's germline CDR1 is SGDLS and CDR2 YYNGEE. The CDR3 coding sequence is TGTGCCAGCAGCCAAGAATGGGGAGAGGGAGAGACCCAGTACTTC. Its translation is CASSQEWGEGETQYF.

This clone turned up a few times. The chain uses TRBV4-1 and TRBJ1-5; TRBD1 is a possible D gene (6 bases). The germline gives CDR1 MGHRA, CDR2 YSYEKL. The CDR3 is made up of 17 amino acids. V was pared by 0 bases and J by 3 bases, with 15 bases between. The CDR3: CASSQDRGGAHNQPQHF. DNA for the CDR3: TGCGCCAGCAGCCAAGATAGGGGGGGGGCCCACAATCAGCCCCAGCATTTT.

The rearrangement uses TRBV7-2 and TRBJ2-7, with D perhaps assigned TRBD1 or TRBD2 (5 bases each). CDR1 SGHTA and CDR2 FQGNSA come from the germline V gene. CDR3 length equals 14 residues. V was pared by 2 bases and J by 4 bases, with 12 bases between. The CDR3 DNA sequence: TGTGCCAGCAGCTTAATGGGGGTCGGGTACGAGCAGTACTTC. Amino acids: CASSLMGVGYEQYF.

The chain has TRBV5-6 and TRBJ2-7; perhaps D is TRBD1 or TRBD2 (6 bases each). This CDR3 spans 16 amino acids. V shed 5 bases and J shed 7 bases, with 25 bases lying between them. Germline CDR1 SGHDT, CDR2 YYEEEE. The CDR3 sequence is CASSPPRGAPMWEQYF. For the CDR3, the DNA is TGTGCCAGCAGTCCACCGAGGGGGGCACCGATGTGGGAGCAGTACTTC. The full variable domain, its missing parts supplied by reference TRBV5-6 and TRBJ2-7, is DAGVTQSPTHLIKTRGQQVTLRCSPKSGHDTVSWYQQALGQGPQFIFQYYEEEERQRGNFPDRFSGHQFPNYSSELNVNALLLGDSALYLCASSPPRGAPMWEQYFGPGTRLTVT.

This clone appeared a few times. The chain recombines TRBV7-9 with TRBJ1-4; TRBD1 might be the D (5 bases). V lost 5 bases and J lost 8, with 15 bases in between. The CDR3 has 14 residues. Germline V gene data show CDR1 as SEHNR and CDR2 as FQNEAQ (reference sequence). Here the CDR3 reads CASSPASGLEKLFF. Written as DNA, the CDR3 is TGTGCCAGCAGCCCCGCCTCGGGGCTCGAAAAACTGTTTTTT.

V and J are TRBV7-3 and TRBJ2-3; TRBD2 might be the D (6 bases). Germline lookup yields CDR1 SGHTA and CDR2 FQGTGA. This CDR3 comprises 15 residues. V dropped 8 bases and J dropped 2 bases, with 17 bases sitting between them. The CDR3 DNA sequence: TGTGCCAGCGCGCCAGCGGGTTTCGCCACAGATACGCAGTATTTT. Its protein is CASAPAGFATDTQYF.